The T cell receptor beta chain described here comes from a study of response to subunit inactivated influenza vaccine. TCRdb reprocessed the RT-PCR reads via MiXCR and lists one record per CDR3 protein. The table includes around 470,000 distinct CDR3 sequences, roughly 7.9% detected once. In its sample, this clonotype was seen a few times. Its specificity is not known. Looked up from germline, CDR1 is ENHRY and CDR2 is SYGVKD. With 7 bases clipped from V and 5 bases from J, the junction kept 5 bases outside the gene matches. The CDR3 is made up of 13 amino acids. The study, taken as a whole, reports: Authors suggested each seasonal influenza vaccination recruits few new T cells.

The chain is built from TRBV10-3 and TRBJ2-5; 9 bases are a match to TRBD2. This material consisted of PBMCs from blood, taken 23 months after vaccination. The origin of this receptor is a man between 50 and 70 years old who received an inactivated influenza vaccine. The CDR3 loop is CAITRREGETQYF. The CDR3 coding sequence is TGTGCCATCACCCGGCGGGAGGGCGAGACCCAGTACTTC.